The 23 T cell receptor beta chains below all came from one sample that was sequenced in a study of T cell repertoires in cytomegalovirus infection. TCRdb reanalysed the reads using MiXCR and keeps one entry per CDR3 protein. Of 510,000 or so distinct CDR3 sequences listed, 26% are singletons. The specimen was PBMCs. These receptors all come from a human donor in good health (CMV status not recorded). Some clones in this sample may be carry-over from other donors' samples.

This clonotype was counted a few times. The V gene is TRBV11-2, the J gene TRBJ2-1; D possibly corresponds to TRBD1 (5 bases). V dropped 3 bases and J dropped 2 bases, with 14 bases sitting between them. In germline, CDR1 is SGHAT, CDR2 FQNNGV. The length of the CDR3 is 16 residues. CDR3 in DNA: TGTGCCAGCAGCTTCGGACAACCCCACGCCTACAATGAGCAGTTCTTC. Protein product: CASSFGQPHAYNEQFF.

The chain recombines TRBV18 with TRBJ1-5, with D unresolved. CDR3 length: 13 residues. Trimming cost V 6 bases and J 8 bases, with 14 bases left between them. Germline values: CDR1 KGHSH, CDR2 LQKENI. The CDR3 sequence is CASSGRTAEPQHF. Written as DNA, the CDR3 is TGTGCCAGCTCCGGACGGACCGCGGAGCCCCAGCATTTT.

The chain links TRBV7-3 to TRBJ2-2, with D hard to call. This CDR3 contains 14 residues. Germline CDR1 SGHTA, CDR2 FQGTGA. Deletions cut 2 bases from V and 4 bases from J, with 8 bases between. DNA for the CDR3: TGTGCCAGCAGCTTACGCCCAACCACCGGGGAGCTGTTTTTT. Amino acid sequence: CASSLRPTTGELFF.

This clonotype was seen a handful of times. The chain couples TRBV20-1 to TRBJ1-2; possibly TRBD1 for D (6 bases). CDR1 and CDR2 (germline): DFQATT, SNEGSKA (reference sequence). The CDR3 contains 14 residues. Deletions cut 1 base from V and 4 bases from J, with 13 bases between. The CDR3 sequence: CSARVGGAAYGYTF. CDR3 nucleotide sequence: TGCAGTGCTAGAGTGGGGGGGGCGGCCTATGGCTACACCTTC.

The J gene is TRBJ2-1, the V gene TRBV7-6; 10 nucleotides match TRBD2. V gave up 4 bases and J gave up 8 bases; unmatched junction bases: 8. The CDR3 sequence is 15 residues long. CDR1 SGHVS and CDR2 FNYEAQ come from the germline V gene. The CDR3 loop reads CASSSGGLAWDEQFF. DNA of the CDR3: TGTGCCAGCAGCTCAGGGGGACTAGCGTGGGATGAGCAGTTCTTC. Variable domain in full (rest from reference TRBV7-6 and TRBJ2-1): GAGVSQSPRYKVTKRGQDVALRCDPISGHVSLYWYRQALGQGPEFLTYFNYEAQQDKSGLPNDRFSAERPEGSISTLTIQRTEQRDSAMYRCASSSGGLAWDEQFFGPGTRLTVL.

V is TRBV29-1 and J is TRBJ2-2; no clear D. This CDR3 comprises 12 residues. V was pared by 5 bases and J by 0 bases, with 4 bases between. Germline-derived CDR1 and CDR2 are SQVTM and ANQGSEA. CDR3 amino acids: CSVPANTGELFF. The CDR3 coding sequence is TGCAGCGTTCCCGCGAACACCGGGGAGCTGTTTTTT.

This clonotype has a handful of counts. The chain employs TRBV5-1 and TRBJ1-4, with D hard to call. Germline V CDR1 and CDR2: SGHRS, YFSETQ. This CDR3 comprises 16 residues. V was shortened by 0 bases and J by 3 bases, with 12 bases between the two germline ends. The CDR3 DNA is TGCGCCAGCAGCTTGGTCGCGGCAGGACCTAATGAAAAACTGTTTTTT. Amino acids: CASSLVAAGPNEKLFF.

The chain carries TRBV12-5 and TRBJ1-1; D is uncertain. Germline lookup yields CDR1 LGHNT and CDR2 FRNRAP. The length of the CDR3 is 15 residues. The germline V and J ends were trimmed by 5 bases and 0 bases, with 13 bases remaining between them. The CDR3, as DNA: TGTGCTAGTGGTCCCCCGAGACAACTGAACACTGAAGCTTTCTTT. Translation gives CASGPPRQLNTEAFF.

CDR3 nucleotide sequence: TGCGCCAGCAGCCAAGTCCACCCCAGCTCCTACGAGCAGTACTTC. Translating gives CASSQVHPSSYEQYF. The V and J genes are TRBV4-1 and TRBJ2-7; no firm D call. The CDR3 covers 15 residues. V dropped 1 base and J dropped 0 bases, with 10 bases sitting between them. CDR1 MGHRA and CDR2 YSYEKL come from the germline V gene.

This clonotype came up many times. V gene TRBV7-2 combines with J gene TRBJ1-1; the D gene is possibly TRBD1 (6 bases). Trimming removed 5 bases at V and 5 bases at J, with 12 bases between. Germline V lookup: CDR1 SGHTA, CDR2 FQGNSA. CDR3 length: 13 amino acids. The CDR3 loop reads CASSPTGWTEAFF. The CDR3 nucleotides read TGTGCCAGCAGCCCCACAGGGTGGACTGAAGCTTTCTTT.

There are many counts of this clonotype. Written as DNA, the CDR3 is TGTGCCAGCAGCTTAGTAGCGGCTAGCGGCACCGGGGAGCTGTTTTTT. The encoded protein is CASSLVAASGTGELFF. The chain joins TRBV7-8 to TRBJ2-2; 7 bases are a match to TRBD2. V was clipped by 1 base and J by 4 bases; unmatched bases: 6. The CDR3 totals 16 residues. Per the germline V gene, CDR1 is SGHVS and CDR2 is FQNEAQ.

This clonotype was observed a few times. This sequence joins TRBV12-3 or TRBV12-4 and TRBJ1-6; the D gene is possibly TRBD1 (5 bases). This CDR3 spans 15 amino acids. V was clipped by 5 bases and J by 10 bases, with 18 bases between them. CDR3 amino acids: CASSILAQGESPLHF. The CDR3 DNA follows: TGTGCCAGCAGTATACTTGCGCAGGGAGAATCACCCCTCCACTTT.

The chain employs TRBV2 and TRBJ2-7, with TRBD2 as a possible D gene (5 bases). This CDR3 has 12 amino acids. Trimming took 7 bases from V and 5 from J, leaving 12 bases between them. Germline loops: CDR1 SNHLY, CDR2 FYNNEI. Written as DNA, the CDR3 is TGTGCCAGCATCCGGGAACGGAACGAGCAGTACGTC. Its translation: CASIRERNEQYV.

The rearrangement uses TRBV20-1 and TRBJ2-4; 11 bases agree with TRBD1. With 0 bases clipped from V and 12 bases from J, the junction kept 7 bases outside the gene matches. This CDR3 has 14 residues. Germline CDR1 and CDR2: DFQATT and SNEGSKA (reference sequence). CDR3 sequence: CSARDRGQGGRQYF. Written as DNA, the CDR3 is TGCAGTGCTAGAGATCGGGGACAGGGGGGACGTCAGTACTTC.

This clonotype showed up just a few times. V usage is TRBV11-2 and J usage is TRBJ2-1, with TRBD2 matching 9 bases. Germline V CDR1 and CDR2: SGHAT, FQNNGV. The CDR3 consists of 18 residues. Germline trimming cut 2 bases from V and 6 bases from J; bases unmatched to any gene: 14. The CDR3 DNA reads TGTGCCAGCAGCTTAACTCGGGTATTCGGGACTAGCAGCAATGAGCAGTTCTTC. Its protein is CASSLTRVFGTSSNEQFF.

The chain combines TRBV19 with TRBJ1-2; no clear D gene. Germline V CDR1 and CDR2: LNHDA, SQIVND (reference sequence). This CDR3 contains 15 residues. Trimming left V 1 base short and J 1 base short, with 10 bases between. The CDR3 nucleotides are TGTGCCAGTAGTATAGTTCCTCGGAGTAACTATGGCTACACCTTC. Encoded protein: CASSIVPRSNYGYTF. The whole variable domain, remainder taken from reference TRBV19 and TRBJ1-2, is DGGITQSPKYLFRKEGQNVTLSCEQNLNHDAMYWYRQDPGQGLRLIYYSQIVNDFQKGDIAEGYSVSREKKESFPLTVTSAQKNPTAFYLCASSIVPRSNYGYTFGSGTRLTVV.

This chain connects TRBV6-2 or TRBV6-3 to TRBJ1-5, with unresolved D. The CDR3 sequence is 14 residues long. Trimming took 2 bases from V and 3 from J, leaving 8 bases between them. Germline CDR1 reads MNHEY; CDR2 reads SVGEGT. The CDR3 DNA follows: TGTGCCAGCAGTTACATGGGCGCCAATCAGCCCCAGCATTTT. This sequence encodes CASSYMGANQPQHF.

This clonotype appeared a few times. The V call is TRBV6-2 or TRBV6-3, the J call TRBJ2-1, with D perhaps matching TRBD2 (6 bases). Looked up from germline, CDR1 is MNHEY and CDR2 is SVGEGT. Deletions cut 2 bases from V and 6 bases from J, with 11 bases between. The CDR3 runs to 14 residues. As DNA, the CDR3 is TGTGCCAGCAGTTACGGGATGGGAGGCAATGAGCAGTTCTTC. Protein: CASSYGMGGNEQFF.

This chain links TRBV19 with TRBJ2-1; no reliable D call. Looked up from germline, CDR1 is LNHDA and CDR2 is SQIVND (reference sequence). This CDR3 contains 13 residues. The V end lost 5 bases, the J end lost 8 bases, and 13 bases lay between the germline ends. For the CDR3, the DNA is TGTGCCAGTAGTTGGGTGATAGGCGATGAGCAGTTCTTC. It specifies CASSWVIGDEQFF.

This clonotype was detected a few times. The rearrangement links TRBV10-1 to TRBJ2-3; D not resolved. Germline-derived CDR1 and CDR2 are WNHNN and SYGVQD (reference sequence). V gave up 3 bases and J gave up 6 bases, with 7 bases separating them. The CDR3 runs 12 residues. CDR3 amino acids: CASSDPKDTQYF. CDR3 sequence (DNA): TGCGCCAGCAGTGACCCCAAGGATACGCAGTATTTT.

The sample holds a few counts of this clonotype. The CDR3 spells CASSQELAGKYEQYF. CDR3 DNA sequence: TGCGCCAGCAGCCAAGAACTAGCGGGAAAATACGAGCAGTACTTC. V and J are TRBV4-3 and TRBJ2-7, with 10 bases that match TRBD2. The length of the CDR3 is 15 residues. V shed 0 bases and J 4 bases; nucleotides not matched to a gene: 3. Germline V lookup: CDR1 LGHNA, CDR2 YSLEER.

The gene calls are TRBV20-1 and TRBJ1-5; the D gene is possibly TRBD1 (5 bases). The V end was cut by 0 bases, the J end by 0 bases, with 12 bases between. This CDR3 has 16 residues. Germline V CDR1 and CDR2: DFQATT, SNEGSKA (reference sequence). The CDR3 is CSAREWGTTSNQPQHF. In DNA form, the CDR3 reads TGCAGTGCTAGAGAATGGGGGACCACTAGCAATCAGCCCCAGCATTTT.

The DNA of the CDR3 is TGTGCCAGCAGCTCCTCTAGCGGGAGTGGTGAGCAGTTCTTC. Protein: CASSSSSGSGEQFF. This chain connects TRBV11-3 to TRBJ2-1, with 10 nucleotides matching TRBD2. The V gene end was trimmed by 4 bases and the J gene end by 9 bases; junction bases not matched to a gene: 6. Germline V gives CDR1 SGHNT, CDR2 YENEEA. This CDR3 spans 14 amino acids.